This T cell receptor (beta chain) appears in the sequencing data of a study of cytomegalovirus exposure and HLA in healthy donors. V shed 4 bases and J shed 1 base, with 10 bases lying between them. The CDR3 runs to 14 residues. Germline values: CDR1 LNHDA, CDR2 SQIVND (reference sequence). Both 60 Vbeta primers and 13 Jbeta primers went into the PCR. Only in-frame clones appear in the TCRdb table, and some are missing; sequencing was by immunoSEQ multiplex PCR. The sample contains 140,000 to 150,000 clones, about 80% of which appear only once. A remark on this clone: Its antigen remains unidentified.

The study, taken as a whole, reports: Per a prior analysis, the majority of TCR beta V segments were productive roughly 90% or roughly 30% of the time. Relative to equally common others, HLA-associated TCR beta chains showed greater clonal expansion in a later analysis. Association of fewer than 20,000 TCR beta sequences with HLA alleles was found at 0.05 false discovery rate in a later analysis.

The specimen was PBMCs. The clonotype originates from a man in his forties in good health and CMV-seronegative. The rearrangement joins TRBV19 to TRBJ1-1; D uncertain. CDR3 nucleotides: TGTGCCAGTAGTAGGTCTGCGGGGAACACTGAAGCTTTCTTT. Protein sequence: CASSRSAGNTEAFF.